This TCR beta chain came from a study of blood T cell repertoires in COVID-19. Study context: Researchers got acute and convalescent COVID-19 samples from the United States, Italy and Spain.

Study processing details: The authors estimated nucleated cell counts from reference gene primer amplification. The method was immunoSEQ multiplex PCR; TCRdb's version includes in-frame clones alone and lacks a portion of them. V and J calls plus clone size are reproduced from that table; the DNA served to infer D and trimming. The sample consists of around 20,000 clones, 80% to 95% of them appearing once. Germline-derived CDR1 and CDR2 are SQVTM and ANQGSEA. The CDR3 has 15 amino acids. The germline V and J ends were trimmed by 8 bases and 3 bases, with 21 bases remaining between them. This receptor was taken from a woman in her forties or fifties with active COVID-19. The specimen was peripheral blood. This chain joins TRBV29-1 and TRBJ2-3; D is perhaps TRBD1 (6 bases). CDR3 sequence: CSIGGRAFTTDTQYF. Written as DNA, the CDR3 is TGCAGCATAGGGGGACGGGCGTTCACGACAGATACGCAGTATTTT.